Shown below are 8 T cell receptor beta chains from a single sample sequenced in a study of cytomegalovirus exposure and HLA in healthy donors. The PCR employed 60 Vbeta primers together with 13 Jbeta primers. The method was immunoSEQ multiplex PCR; TCRdb's version includes in-frame clones alone and lacks a portion of them. The sample features 35,000 to 50,000 clones, with approximately 2.9% in its top ten. The sample comprised PBMCs. The receptors come from a woman younger than 45 in good health and CMV-seropositive.

This sequence joins TRBV5-1 and TRBJ1-1; D uncertain. The CDR3 has 15 residues. The V gene lost 0 bases and the J gene lost 1 base, with 10 bases spanning the gap. Germline-derived CDR1 and CDR2 are SGHRS and YFSETQ. CDR3 in DNA: TGCGCCAGCAGCTTGGACGCCCCCGGGAACACTGAAGCTTTCTTT. Translated: CASSLDAPGNTEAFF.

The rearrangement joins TRBV7-2 to TRBJ1-1; perhaps TRBD1 as D (6 bases). CDR3 length: 16 residues. Germline V gives CDR1 SGHTA, CDR2 FQGNSA. V was pared by 5 bases and J by 1 base, with 17 bases between. The CDR3 is CASSTYHGGANTEAFF. The CDR3 DNA follows: TGTGCCAGCAGCACCTACCACGGGGGGGCGAACACTGAAGCTTTCTTT.

The V and J genes are TRBV6-4 and TRBJ1-1, with a tentative D call TRBD1 (5 bases). Looked up from germline, CDR1 is MRHNA and CDR2 is SNTAGT. V gave up 6 bases and J gave up 6 bases, with 17 bases separating them. The CDR3 runs 14 residues. The CDR3: CASRPEGAVSEAFF. CDR3 in DNA: TGTGCCAGCAGGCCCGAAGGGGCTGTATCTGAAGCTTTCTTT.

The J gene is TRBJ2-3, the V gene TRBV6-5; TRBD1 matches 7 bases. CDR1 is MNHEY and CDR2 is SVGAGI in the germline V gene. J gave up 8 bases and V 0 bases, and 8 bases lay outside the gene matches. The CDR3 sequence is 15 residues long. The CDR3 DNA sequence: TGTGCCAGCAGTTACTCGCGGACAGGTAGAGGTACGCAGTATTTT. It yields the protein CASSYSRTGRGTQYF.

The chain joins TRBV10-3 to TRBJ1-5, with 9 bases identical to TRBD1. Germline CDR1 reads ENHRY; CDR2 reads SYGVKD. V lost 8 bases and J lost 3; bases outside the gene matches: 5. The CDR3 runs to 14 residues. The CDR3 is CAIGGQGLNQPQHF. CDR3 nucleotides: TGTGCCATCGGGGGACAGGGCCTCAATCAGCCCCAGCATTTT.

The chain links TRBV5-1 to TRBJ2-3, with 7 bases matching TRBD2. CDR3 length: 13 residues. The V gene end was trimmed by 5 bases and the J gene end by 5 bases; junction bases not matched to a gene: 5. Germline V CDR1 and CDR2: SGHRS, YFSETQ. CDR3 in amino acids: CASSPREGDTQYF. In nucleotides, the CDR3 is TGCGCCAGCAGTCCTAGGGAGGGAGATACGCAGTATTTT.

The gene calls are TRBV28 and TRBJ2-1; no clear D. Trimming cost V 7 bases and J 0 bases, with 13 bases left between them. Germline V lookup: CDR1 MDHEN, CDR2 SYDVKM. The CDR3 spans 15 residues. The CDR3 sequence is CASNRTPSSYNEQFF. CDR3 sequence (DNA): TGTGCCAGCAACCGAACCCCGAGCTCCTACAATGAGCAGTTCTTC.

The chain recombines TRBV11-2 with TRBJ2-5; 11 bases line up with TRBD2. Losses at the gene ends were 11 bases for V and 3 bases for J; bases not matched to a gene: 5. The CDR3 extends over 13 amino acids. Germline values: CDR1 SGHAT, CDR2 FQNNGV. The CDR3 here is CAVGTSGKETQYF. DNA for the CDR3: TGTGCCGTAGGGACTAGCGGAAAAGAGACCCAGTACTTC.